The clone carrying this TCR beta chain was recorded a few times. The V gene lost 5 bases and the J gene lost 7 bases, with 11 bases spanning the gap. This CDR3 spans 11 amino acids. CDR1 DFQATT and CDR2 SNEGSKA come from the germline V gene (reference sequence). These data come from a study of blood T cell repertoires in COVID-19. Across the whole study: The origin of the acute and convalescent COVID-19 samples was the United States, Italy and Spain. The cDNA or gDNA used as material had been derived from T cells, B-cell-depleted T cells, or PBMCs.

Repertoires were generated with immunoSEQ multiplex PCR, while TCRdb's copy carries only in-frame clones and drops some. Here the sample spans 250,000 to 300,000 clones, over 75% being singletons. This TCR derives from a woman aged 70 to 79 with COVID-19, enrolled during active disease. V gene TRBV20-1 combines with J gene TRBJ1-2; TRBD1 is a possible D gene (5 bases). The specimen sequenced was peripheral blood. Here the CDR3 reads CSAQGNSGYTF. The DNA for the CDR3 is TGCAGTGCTCAGGGAAATAGTGGCTACACCTTC.